Described below is a single TCR beta chain sequence and its context. The antigen is unknown. This table comes from immunoSEQ multiplex PCR, and its TCRdb copy is limited to in-frame clones, with some not included. Of about 26,000 clones detected, roughly 80% appear once; the ten largest clones hold roughly 6.6%. This CDR3 spans 15 amino acids. The V end was cut by 3 bases, the J end by 8 bases, with 19 bases between. The germline gives CDR1 MNHNS, CDR2 SASEGT. This record comes from a study of a mutant IDH1 vaccine in newly diagnosed glioma. Across the study: Sex among treated patients split about 62% male, approximately 38% female; mean age was approximately 38 years. Patients' prior therapy spanned radiotherapy, temozolomide, or both; most underwent both.

The time point is: week 5, during vaccination. Each dose of the vaccine consisted of 300 ug of mutant IDH1 20-mer peptide, with topical imiquimod. Astrocytomas found in donors were new, WHO grade 3 or 4, IDH1-mutant and ATRX-lost. Points from the study as a whole: A vaccine-induced immune response developed in roughly 93% of the patients.

This TCR derives from a man aged 40-55 years with glioma. Some clones in this sample may be carry-over from other donors' samples. The material sequenced was PBMCs, taken from a glioma patient whose treatment included an IDH1 peptide vaccine. The chain recombines TRBV6-1 with TRBJ1-2; tentatively, D is TRBD1 (5 bases). CDR3 sequence: CASSERGGGAYGYTF. The DNA of the CDR3 is TGTGCCAGCAGTGAGAGGGGTGGTGGGGCTTACGGCTACACCTTC.